The next 10 T cell receptor beta chains were all read from a single sample in a study of OX40 agonist ivuxolimab in advanced cancers. Sequencing used immunoSEQ multiplex PCR; TCRdb keeps in-frame clones, though not all of them. The sample yields some 70,000 clones, about 86% seen once. This sample comprised CD4+ or CD8+ T cells sorted from blood, obtained in a trial of the OX40 agonist ivuxolimab. Source of these receptors: an adult with an advanced solid tumor such as melanoma, head and neck, liver or kidney cancer.

The chain combines TRBV11-1 with TRBJ2-1, with 10 nucleotides matching TRBD2. With V trimmed by 0 bases and J by 1 base, 9 bases remained unmatched. This CDR3 comprises 19 residues. Per the germline V gene, CDR1 is SGHAT and CDR2 is FQDESV (reference sequence). The CDR3 nucleotides are TGTGCCAGCAGCTTAGCGTTCGGGCTAGCGGGGGCTTCCTACAATGAGCAGTTCTTC. Translation: CASSLAFGLAGASYNEQFF. The full variable domain, in which reference TRBV11-1 and TRBJ2-1 provide the parts outside the CDR3, is EAEVAQSPRYKITEKSQAVAFWCDPISGHATLYWYRQILGQGPELLVQFQDESVVDDSQLPKDRFSAERLKGVDSTLKIQPAELGDSAMYLCASSLAFGLAGASYNEQFFGPGTRLTVL.

The CDR3 coding sequence is TGTGCCAGCAGCTTACAACAGGGGGTCTCCTACGAGCAGTACTTC. It is translated as CASSLQQGVSYEQYF. This chain links TRBV7-9 with TRBJ2-7; 8 bases match TRBD1. The length of the CDR3 is 15 residues. The V and J ends lost 2 bases and 0 bases, in that order; junction bases with no gene match: 3. Per the germline V gene, CDR1 is SEHNR and CDR2 is FQNEAQ (reference sequence). Using reference TRBV7-9 and TRBJ2-7 for the parts outside the CDR3, the full variable domain is DTGVSQNPRHKITKRGQNVTFRCDPISEHNRLYWYRQTLGQGPEFLTYFQNEAQLEKSRLLSDRFSAERPKGSFSTLEIQRTEQGDSAMYLCASSLQQGVSYEQYFGPGTRLTVT.

The gene calls are TRBV11-2 and TRBJ1-1; D gene uncertain. Trimming took 2 bases from V and 5 from J, leaving 12 bases between them. The germline CDR1 and CDR2 sequences are SGHAT and FQNNGV. The CDR3 length is 14 residues. CDR3 DNA: TGTGCCAGCAGCTTATACACGGGGTTGACTGAAGCTTTCTTT. This codes for CASSLYTGLTEAFF.

The chain has TRBV6-5 and TRBJ1-2; D unclear. The CDR3 contains 12 residues. In germline, CDR1 is MNHEY, CDR2 SVGAGI. Trimming cost V 0 bases and J 3 bases, with 2 bases left between them. This CDR3 reads CASSYSDYGYTF. CDR3 bases: TGTGCCAGCAGTTACTCGGACTATGGCTACACCTTC.

CDR3 residues: CATLQGNLYEQYF. The CDR3, as DNA: TGTGCCACCCTACAGGGGAACCTCTACGAGCAGTACTTC. V and J are TRBV10-3 and TRBJ2-7, with TRBD1 matching 7 bases. The V gene's germline CDR1 is ENHRY and CDR2 SYGVKD. Trimming cost V 10 bases and J 3 bases; bases outside gene matches: 9. This CDR3 is 13 amino acids long.

The rearrangement links TRBV10-3 to TRBJ2-1; 10 bases are a match to TRBD1. The CDR3 runs to 13 residues. Germline V gene lookup returns CDR1 ENHRY and CDR2 SYGVKD. Trimming at V came to 7 bases and at J to 7 bases, leaving 4 bases not matched to a gene. CDR3 sequence reads: CAITWDRGNEQFF. Here the CDR3 DNA reads TGTGCCATCACCTGGGACAGGGGTAATGAGCAGTTCTTC.

The gene calls are TRBV7-2 and TRBJ1-2; D possibly corresponds to TRBD1 (5 bases). V lost 4 bases and J lost 4, with 13 bases in between. This CDR3 has 14 residues. Germline V gene sequence: CDR1 SGHTA, CDR2 FQGNSA. The CDR3 DNA sequence: TGTGCCAGCAGCTCTATGGGGCTATTCTATGGCTACACCTTC. Translating gives CASSSMGLFYGYTF. Together with reference TRBV7-2 and TRBJ1-2, the CDR3 gives the full variable domain: GAGVSQSPSNKVTEKGKDVELRCDPISGHTALYWYRQSLGQGLEFLIYFQGNSAPDKSGLPSDRFSAERTGGSVSTLTIQRTQQEDSAVYLCASSSMGLFYGYTFGSGTRLTVV.

The chain links TRBV21-1 to TRBJ1-4. TRBV21-1 is termed a pseudogene. There are 15 residues in the CDR3. The CDR3 here is CASSLAGATNEKLFF. As DNA, the CDR3 is TGTGCCAGCAGCCTGGCCGGGGCAACTAATGAAAAACTGTTTTTT.

The chain is built from TRBV29-1 and TRBJ1-2; TRBD1 is a possible D gene (5 bases). The CDR3 contains 12 residues. Trimming shortened V by 8 bases and J by 5 bases, and 15 bases separated the two germline ends. CDR1 is SQVTM and CDR2 is ANQGSEA in the germline V gene. The CDR3 sequence: CSTRRGTYGYTF. The CDR3 DNA reads as TGCAGCACCCGGCGGGGGACTTATGGCTACACCTTC.

The chain has TRBV7-2 and TRBJ2-3, with unresolved D. CDR3 length: 14 amino acids. CDR1 and CDR2 (germline): SGHTA, FQGNSA. The V gene lost 1 base and the J gene lost 6 bases, with 11 bases spanning the gap. CDR3 nucleotide sequence: TGTGCCAGCAGCTTAGGATGGGCCGCGGATACGCAGTATTTT. As protein: CASSLGWAADTQYF.